The sequence of this TCR beta chain was determined in a study of beta chain features in type 1 diabetes. Study-level points and caveats: Researchers report that Type 1 diabetes patients had moderately but significantly shorter TCRB CDR3s across all four CD4+ subsets.

CDR3 length: 13 amino acids. V shed 8 bases and J shed 1 base, with 12 bases lying between them. The germline gives CDR1 MNHNS, CDR2 SASEGT. Reverse transcribing all isolated RNA meant expressed TCRB transcripts were sequenced. The data were produced by immunoSEQ multiplex PCR, yet TCRdb's version contains in-frame clones alone and is incomplete. The sample consists of some 350,000 clones, around a tenth of them appearing once. This clone was seen more than once but under ten times. Its matching antigen is unknown. This receptor was obtained from a man aged 25 to 40 with type 1 diabetes. The sequenced sample consisted of central memory CD4+ T cells from blood. This chain uses TRBV6-1 with TRBJ2-7, with a possible D match to TRBD1 (5 bases). The CDR3 nucleotides are TGTGCCAGCGCCAACAGGAATTCCTACGAGCAGTACTTC. This codes for CASANRNSYEQYF.